The sequence of this T cell receptor (beta chain) was determined in a study of Graves' ophthalmopathy and Graves' hyperthyroidism (dated by TCRdb to between 2017 and 2018). Describing the broader study: Peripheral blood was collected at initial diagnosis, before any treatment. The study used signatures of the TCR beta repertoire to tell Graves' ophthalmopathy apart from Graves' hyperthyroidism and to predict which patients would progress to ophthalmopathy. In total, 135 blood samples were TCR-sequenced: approximately 42 ophthalmopathy, some 75 hyperthyroidism and some 17 hyperthyroidism-to-ophthalmopathy patients. To explore V-J signatures that distinguish ophthalmopathy from hyperthyroidism, a discovery set of about a hundred patients was enrolled, made up of 43 with ophthalmopathy and around 57 with stable hyperthyroidism. An independent validation cohort comprised 18 hyperthyroidism patients and 15 to 17 patients who later progressed from hyperthyroidism to ophthalmopathy. T-cell repertoires of thyroid tissue and blood were compared in over 5 hyperthyroidism patients. Following sample collection, hyperthyroidism patients were given methimazole at a starting dose of 30 mg daily, and ophthalmopathy patients were given high-dose intravenous methylprednisolone. The 90 to 100 discovery patients were randomly split 7:3 into training and test sets. General conclusions and limits of the study: No statistical method was used to predetermine the sample size, and group allocation was not hidden from the investigators. Most expanded thyroid clonotypes with a frequency above 0.001 also appeared in blood, which suggests that blood repertoires may reflect the immune response in the thyroid. In validation, the model predicted ophthalmopathy progression with about 70% sensitivity and 72.22% specificity; 12 predicted patients were CT-confirmed with GO in a median of 6.5 months. In cross-validation, the 13-signature model distinguished ophthalmopathy from stable hyperthyroidism with around 90% sensitivity and around 83% specificity, while in the test set the corresponding values were about 80% and 75%.

On this clonotype: The antigen this receptor binds is unknown. Base quality data are lacking; no much larger clone is found one base away.

In the germline V gene, CDR1 corresponds to SGHAT and CDR2 to FQNNGV. The CDR3 has 15 amino acids, counting the end cysteine and phenylalanine. Left in the record is the CDR3 DNA by itself, 45 bases read in frame from the first base. Compared with germline, V lacks 3 bases and J lacks 3 bases; bases without a gene match: 5. For repertoire sequencing, the TCR beta CDR3 regions were amplified from RNA transcripts. The first round of RT-PCR was done with HTBI primers and the Qiagen OneStep RT-PCR kit, and was followed by a second round of multiplex PCR, then size selection and purification. The libraries underwent paired-end sequencing with 100 bp reads on an Illumina HiSeq2000. Per the original workflow: Reads were processed with SOAPnuke, discarding reads with adapters, uncalled bases, mean Phred below 15, or no exact constant-primer or identifier match. COPE v1.2.5 was used to merge the high-quality paired reads. Each unique nucleotide sequence was treated as a clonotype, and MiTCR v1.1 was used to align the clonotypes to the IMGT TRB V, D and J references. Analysis was restricted to V-J combinations with a frequency above 0.0001, which covered roughly 99% of repertoires. For each V-J combination, a TCR clonal expansion and chaos score was defined as the ratio of F50 clonal expansion to chaos observed in the TCRdist matrix. Welch's t-statistics and random forest were used to reduce features to about a dozen V-J combinations, which were fed into a naive Bayes classifier. The Morisita-Horn index was used to measure how similar the thyroid and blood repertoires were. Clones were called with MiXCR by TCRdb after fastp trimmed the public reads at Q25, and only in-frame beta chains were retained. All rows with the same CDR3 protein become a single entry with the most common DNA and genes. The V and J calls were determined by TCRdb, not by the authors. The sample profile shows 620,000 or so distinct CDR3 sequences; 22% of them were found once. The ten largest clones capture approximately 6.5% of the sample.

A patient counted as having stable hyperthyroidism if there was no progression to ophthalmopathy within 18 months of follow-up. Hyperthyroidism patients were newly diagnosed, with disease duration under 2 months, and aged 18 to 65 years. Anyone with other autoimmune diseases, uncontrolled infections, pregnancy or lactation was excluded from the study. Diagnosis relied on clinical symptoms, serum thyroxine, TRAb, thyroid ultrasound and orbital computed tomography. Using Ficoll-Paque density gradient centrifugation, PBMCs were isolated from 10 ml of fresh peripheral blood. Trizol reagent was used to extract the total RNA, and its quality was then checked on an Agilent 2100 Bioanalyzer.

The receptor comes from a woman in her late teens or twenties with stable Graves' hyperthyroidism. Some clones in this sample may be carry-over from other donors' samples. Donor details come from another sample of the same person, matched by shared clones. Recombination joined TRBV11-2 with TRBJ2-5; 9 bases in between match TRBD1. The sequenced sample consisted of peripheral blood. The CDR3 reads CASSFPGQGKETQYF. The nucleotides read TGTGCCAGCAGCTTCCCGGGACAGGGAAAAGAGACCCAGTACTTC. Reference TRBV11-2 and TRBJ2-5 genes cover what lies past the CDR3, so the full variable domain is EAGVAQSPRYKIIEKRQSVAFWCNPISGHATLYWYQQILGQGPKLLIQFQNNGVVDDSQLPKDRFSAERLKGVDSTLKIQPAKLEDSAVYLCASSFPGQGKETQYFGPGTRLLVL.